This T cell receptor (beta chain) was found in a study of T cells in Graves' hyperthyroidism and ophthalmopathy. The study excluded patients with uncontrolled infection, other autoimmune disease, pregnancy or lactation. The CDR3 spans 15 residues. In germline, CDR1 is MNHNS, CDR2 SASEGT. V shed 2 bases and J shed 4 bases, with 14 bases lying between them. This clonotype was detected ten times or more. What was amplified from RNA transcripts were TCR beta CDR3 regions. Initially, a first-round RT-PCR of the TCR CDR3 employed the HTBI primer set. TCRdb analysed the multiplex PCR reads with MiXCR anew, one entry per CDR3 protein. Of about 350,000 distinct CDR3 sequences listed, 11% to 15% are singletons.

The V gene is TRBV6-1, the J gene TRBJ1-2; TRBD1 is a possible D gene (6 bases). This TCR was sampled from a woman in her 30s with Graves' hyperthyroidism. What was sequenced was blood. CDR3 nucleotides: TGTGCCAGCAGTGAACAATTGGGGGGCACCTATGGCTACACCTTC. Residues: CASSEQLGGTYGYTF.